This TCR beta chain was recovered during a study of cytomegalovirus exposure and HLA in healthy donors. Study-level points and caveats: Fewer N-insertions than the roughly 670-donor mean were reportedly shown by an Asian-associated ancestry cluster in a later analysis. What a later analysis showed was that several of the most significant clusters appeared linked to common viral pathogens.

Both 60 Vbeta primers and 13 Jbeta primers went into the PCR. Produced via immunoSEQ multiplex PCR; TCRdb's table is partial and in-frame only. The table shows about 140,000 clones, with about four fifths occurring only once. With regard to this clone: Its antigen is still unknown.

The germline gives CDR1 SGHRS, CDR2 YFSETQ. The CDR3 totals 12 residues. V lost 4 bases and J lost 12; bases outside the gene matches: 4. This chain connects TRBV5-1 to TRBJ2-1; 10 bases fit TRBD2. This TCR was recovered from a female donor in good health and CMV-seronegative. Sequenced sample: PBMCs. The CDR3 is CASSASGSWQFF. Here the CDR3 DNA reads TGCGCCAGCAGCGCTAGCGGGAGTTGGCAGTTCTTC.